This TCR beta chain derives from a study of T cells after posttransplantation cyclophosphamide (dated by TCRdb to 2016 to 2017). Background on the whole study: T cell repertoire reconstitution was tracked by TRB sequencing after myeloablative bone marrow transplantation in which posttransplantation cyclophosphamide was used as GVHD prophylaxis. Samples from around 40 PTCy-treated patients and fewer than 20 related bone marrow donors of those patients were subjected to antigen receptor sequencing. Blood from all 34 PTCy patients with 1-year posttransplant specimens was subjected to TRB sequencing. In 3 patients, TRB sequencing was also performed on up to 3 more blood samples taken 2 to 5.2 years after transplant, and in several patients, pretransplant blood was also TRB-sequenced. Because TRA and TRB clonality were tightly correlated in roughly 10 samples, subsequent TCR analyses were focused on TRB only. Public TRB sequences were searched against a database of over 3,600 sequences associated with responses to pathogens, tumor antigens, self-antigens and alloantigens. Study-wide conclusions, independent of this receptor: Across the approximately 42 patients, TRB clonality was highly associated with recipient CMV seropositivity and CMV reactivation, and diversity with PTCy was similar to that in the CNI/methotrexate controls. The TRB repertoires of T cells infiltrating skin or the GI tract showed only limited overlap with the TRB repertoires found in blood. Donor-recipient similarity was low at 1-2 months but increased during the first year, and donor CD8+ memory clones often dominated later blood repertoires.

A word on this clone: Its recognized antigen is unknown. Per-base qualities were not stored, and no clone one base away is much larger.

From its cysteine to its phenylalanine, the CDR3 spans 14 amino acids. The sequence is cut down to CDR3 DNA, 42 bases in frame from base 1. V sheds 1 base and J sheds 4 bases, leaving 10 bases between their ends. The germline V gene supplies CDR1 KGHSH and CDR2 LQKENI. TRB sequencing was run on genomic DNA with either the immunoSEQ assay at survey resolution or the hsTCRB kit. The authors processed their data as follows. The immunoSEQ software handled initial read processing, and the LymphoSeq R package was used for repertoire analyses. For each TRB dataset, clonality was calculated as 1 minus normalized Shannon entropy, and the Gini coefficient was computed as well. Phenotypes of unsorted samples were inferred by mapping TRB sequences from sorted subsets of the recipient or donor onto the same recipient's unsorted samples. TCRdb retrieved this table from immuneACCESS and kept in-frame rearrangements only. Not all clones are present; in checked studies, unresolved V genes account for under half, and no reason is known for the remainder. From that table come the V and J calls and clone size; the DNA was used to work out D and trimming. The sample profile shows 31,000 or so clones; roughly 90% of them were found once. The leading ten clones occupy 0.1% of the sample.

To count as naive, T cells had to be viable CD3+CD4+ or CD3+CD8+ cells with a CCR7+CD45RA+CD45RO-CD95-CD27+CD28+ profile. Related bone marrow donors provided peripheral blood samples on the day of marrow donation. Peripheral blood and bone marrow mononuclear cells were isolated by Ficoll-Hypaque density centrifugation and were cryopreserved. FACS on a FACSAria II was used to sort CD4+ and CD8+ T cells, including the naive and memory subsets. This TCR was sampled from a man aged 25 to 45 in good health and a related stem cell transplant donor. The chain joins TRBV18 to TRBJ1-2; a tentative D call is TRBD1 (5 bases match). Specimen: naive CD4+ T cells sorted from blood. The CDR3 corresponds to CASSPRSDSYGYTF. Here is the DNA: TGTGCCAGCTCACCACGGTCTGACAGCTATGGCTACACCTTC.